This is a list of T cell receptor beta chains from one sample in a study of vaccination and CD4 T cells after COVID-19. These receptors lack a known antigen. TCRdb called the PCR reads again in MiXCR, with one record for every CDR3 protein. Of 15,000 to 20,000 distinct CDR3 sequences listed, approximately 55% are singletons. Material for sequencing was CD4+ T cells from blood, cultured in vitro. The source of these receptors is a human donor who had recovered from COVID-19. Both conserved end residues are part of each CDR3. D genes are given only for firm matches.

D	V	J	CDR3
NA	TRBV6-1	TRBJ2-3	CASSQWEVELTDTQYF
NA	TRBV6-1	TRBJ1-5	CASSTRTAPRGNQPQHF
NA	TRBV20-1	TRBJ2-2	CSARVNGMGTGELFF
NA	TRBV19	TRBJ2-2	CASSIVTATGELFF
NA	TRBV6-1	TRBJ2-7	CASRYSYEQYF
NA	TRBV18	TRBJ1-2	CASSPESTYYGYTF
NA	TRBV6-2/TRBV6-3	TRBJ1-1	CASSILGPPEAFF
NA	TRBV27	TRBJ1-5	CASSLMGAANQPQHF
NA	TRBV7-2	TRBJ1-1	CASSFRDRGTEAFF
NA	TRBV6-4	TRBJ2-3	CASSRGLSTDTQYF
NA	TRBV7-2	TRBJ2-7	CASSVGNTYEQYF
NA	TRBV19	TRBJ1-2	CASSHPPERYGYTF
TRBD1	TRBV6-1	TRBJ1-5	CASHSPHRQGHQPQHF
TRBD1	TRBV6-1	TRBJ1-2	CASTDRGMGYGYTF
TRBD1	TRBV5-1	TRBJ1-1	CASSATGGSGTEAFF
NA	TRBV7-3	TRBJ2-3	CASSIQGGSDTQYF
NA	TRBV6-2/TRBV6-3	TRBJ2-1	CASSYRELYNEQFF
TRBD1	TRBV7-3	TRBJ2-1	CASSWTGGPNEQFF
TRBD1	TRBV27	TRBJ1-4	CASSSGQFNEKLFF
NA	TRBV12-3/TRBV12-4	TRBJ1-2	CASSTDVSYGYTF
TRBD2	TRBV18	TRBJ2-7	CASSRTSGYEQYF
NA	TRBV4-3	TRBJ1-2	CASSQDGATGRGYTF
TRBD2	TRBV12-5	TRBJ2-7	CASGRTSGYYEQYF
TRBD2	TRBV15	TRBJ2-2	CATSSGTSGKRELFF
NA	TRBV12-3/TRBV12-4	TRBJ1-5	CASSFGGLGQPQHF
TRBD1	TRBV5-4	TRBJ1-6	CASSRRGMDSPLHF
TRBD1	TRBV2	TRBJ2-5	CAGTDEETQYF
TRBD2	TRBV20-1	TRBJ2-7	CSAPRTSGYEQYF
NA	TRBV12-3/TRBV12-4	TRBJ1-5	CASSFIGNSNQPQHF
NA	TRBV19	TRBJ1-2	CASSIGGRVSNYGYTF
NA	TRBV10-2	TRBJ1-2	CASRSGRYGYTF
NA	TRBV7-9	TRBJ1-1	CASSPGGIAGGAFF
NA	TRBV19	TRBJ1-5	CASSIGGGKPQHF
NA	TRBV12-5	TRBJ2-5	CASGPGGQETQYF
NA	TRBV15	TRBJ2-7	CATSRDSQGRHEQYF
NA	TRBV9	TRBJ1-2	CASSVGLRGYTF
TRBD2	TRBV28	TRBJ2-3	CASGTPGLERNTQYF
NA	TRBV7-7	TRBJ2-5	CASSLSSFQETQYF
TRBD2	TRBV18	TRBJ2-3	CASRTLRGRNTDTQYF
NA	TRBV7-6	TRBJ1-6	CASSLIGGGNSPLHF
TRBD2	TRBV20-1	TRBJ2-1	CSASRLAGGLNEQFF
TRBD1	TRBV11-1	TRBJ1-6	CASRAGTVNSPLHF